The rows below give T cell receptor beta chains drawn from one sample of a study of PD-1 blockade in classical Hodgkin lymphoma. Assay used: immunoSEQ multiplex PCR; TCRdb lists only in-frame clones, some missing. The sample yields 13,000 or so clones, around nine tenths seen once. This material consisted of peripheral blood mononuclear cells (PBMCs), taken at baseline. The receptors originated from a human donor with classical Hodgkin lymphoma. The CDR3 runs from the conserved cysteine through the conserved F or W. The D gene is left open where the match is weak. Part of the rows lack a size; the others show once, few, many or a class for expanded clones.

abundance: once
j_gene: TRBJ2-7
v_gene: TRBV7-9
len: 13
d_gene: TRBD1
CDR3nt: TGTGCCACGGACAGGCTCAGCTCCTACGAGCAGTACTTC
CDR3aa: CATDRLSSYEQYF

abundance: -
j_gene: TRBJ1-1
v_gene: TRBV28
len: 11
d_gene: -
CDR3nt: TGTGCCAGCAGTCGGGACTCTGAAGCTTTCTTT
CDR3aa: CASSRDSEAFF

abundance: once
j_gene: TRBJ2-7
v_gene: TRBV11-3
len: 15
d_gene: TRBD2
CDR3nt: TGTGCCAGCAGCTTAGGAGCGGGAGGGCCCTACGAGCAGTACTTC
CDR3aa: CASSLGAGGPYEQYF

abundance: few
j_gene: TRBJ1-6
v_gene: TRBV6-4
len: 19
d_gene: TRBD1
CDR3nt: TGTGCCAGCACCCGAACCGACAGGGAGGACCACTCCTATAATTCACCCCTCCACTTT
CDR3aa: CASTRTDREDHSYNSPLHF

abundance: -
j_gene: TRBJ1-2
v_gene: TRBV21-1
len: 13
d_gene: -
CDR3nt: TGTGCCGGATCTAGGACAGAGGCCTATGGCTACACCTTC
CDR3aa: CAGSRTEAYGYTF

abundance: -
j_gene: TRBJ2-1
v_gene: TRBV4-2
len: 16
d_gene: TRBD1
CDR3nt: TGTGCCAGCAGCCAAAGGGACAGGGGGCTGAGTGGAGAGCAGTTCTTC
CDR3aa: CASSQRDRGLSGEQFF

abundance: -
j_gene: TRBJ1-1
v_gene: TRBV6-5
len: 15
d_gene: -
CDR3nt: TGTGCCAGCAGTTACTCGAACGGGGCGAACACTGAAGCTTTCTTT
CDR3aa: CASSYSNGANTEAFF

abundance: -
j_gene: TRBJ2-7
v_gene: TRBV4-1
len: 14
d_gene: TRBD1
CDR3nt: TGCGCCAGCAGCCACGGACAGGGGAGTGACGAGCAGTACTTC
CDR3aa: CASSHGQGSDEQYF

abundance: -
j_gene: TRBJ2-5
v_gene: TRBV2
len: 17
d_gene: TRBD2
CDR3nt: TGTGCCAGCAGTGAAGCCCAACTAGCGAACGAACAAGAGACCCAGTACTTC
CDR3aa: CASSEAQLANEQETQYF

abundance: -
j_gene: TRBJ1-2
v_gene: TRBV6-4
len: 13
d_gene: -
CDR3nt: TGTGCCAGCAGTGATTTTTCGGGTTTCGGCTACACCTTC
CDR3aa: CASSDFSGFGYTF

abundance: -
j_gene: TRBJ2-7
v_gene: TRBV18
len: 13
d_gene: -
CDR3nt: TGTGCCAGCTCACCAGGGAAGGGCTACGAGCAGTACTTC
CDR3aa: CASSPGKGYEQYF

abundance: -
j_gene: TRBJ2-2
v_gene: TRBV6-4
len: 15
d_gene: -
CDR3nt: TGTGCCAGCAGTGACTCGACTGGGGGCGGCGGGGAGCTGTTTTTT
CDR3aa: CASSDSTGGGGELFF

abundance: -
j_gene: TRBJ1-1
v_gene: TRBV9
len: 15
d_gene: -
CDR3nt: TGTGCCAGCAGCGTAGGTCCGACGGAGAACACTGAAGCTTTCTTT
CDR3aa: CASSVGPTENTEAFF

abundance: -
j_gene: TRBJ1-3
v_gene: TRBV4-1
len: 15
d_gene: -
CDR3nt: TGCGCCAGCAGCCAAGGAACAGGCTCTGGAAACACCATATATTTT
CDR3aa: CASSQGTGSGNTIYF

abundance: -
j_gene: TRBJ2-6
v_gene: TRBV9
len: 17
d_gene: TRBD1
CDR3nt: TGTGCCAGCAGCCCCCGGACAGGGGGCTCTGGGGCCAACGTCCTGACTTTC
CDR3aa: CASSPRTGGSGANVLTF

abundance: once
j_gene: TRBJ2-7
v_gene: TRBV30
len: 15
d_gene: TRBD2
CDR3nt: TGTGCCTGGAGTACCTTAGCGGGAGATGGTTACGAGCAGTACTTC
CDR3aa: CAWSTLAGDGYEQYF

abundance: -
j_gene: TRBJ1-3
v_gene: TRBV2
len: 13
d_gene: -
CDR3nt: TGTGCCGGGGGCGGAAACTCTGGAAACACCATATATTTT
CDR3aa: CAGGGNSGNTIYF

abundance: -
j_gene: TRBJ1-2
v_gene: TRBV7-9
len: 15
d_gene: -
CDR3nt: TGTGCCAGCAGCCACCAAAGACCGGCTGGGACGGGCTACACCTTC
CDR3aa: CASSHQRPAGTGYTF

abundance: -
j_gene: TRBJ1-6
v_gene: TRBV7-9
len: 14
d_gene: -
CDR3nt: TGTGCCAGCAGCTCCGGAGGGCTGAATTCACCCCTCCACTTT
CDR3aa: CASSSGGLNSPLHF

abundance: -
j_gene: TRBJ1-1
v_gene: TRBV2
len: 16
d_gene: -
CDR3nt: TGTGCCAGCAGTGAAACACTAGGGGTAACGAACACTGAAGCTTTCTTT
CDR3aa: CASSETLGVTNTEAFF

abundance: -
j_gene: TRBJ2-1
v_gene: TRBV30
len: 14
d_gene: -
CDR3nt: TGTGCCTGGAGTGTTGGAGGGGCCTACAATGAGCAGTTCTTC
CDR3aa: CAWSVGGAYNEQFF

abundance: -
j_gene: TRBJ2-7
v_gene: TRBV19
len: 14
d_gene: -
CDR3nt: TGTGCCAGTAGTATCTCCGGCTACTCCTACGAGCAGTACTTC
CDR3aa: CASSISGYSYEQYF

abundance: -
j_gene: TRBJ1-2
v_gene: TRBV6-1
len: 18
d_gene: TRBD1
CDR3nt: TGTGCCAGCAGTGGACCGGGACAGGGAACAGCCGATACCTATGGCTACACCTTC
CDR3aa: CASSGPGQGTADTYGYTF

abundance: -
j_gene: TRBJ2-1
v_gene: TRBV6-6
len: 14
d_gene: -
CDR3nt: TGTGCCAGCACCGGGACTTATCCCTACAATGAGCAGTTCTTC
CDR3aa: CASTGTYPYNEQFF

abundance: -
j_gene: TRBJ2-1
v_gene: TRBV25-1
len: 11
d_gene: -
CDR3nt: TGTGCCAGCAGTGAATTGACTGAGCAGTTCTTC
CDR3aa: CASSELTEQFF